A single sample gave rise to the 31 T cell receptor beta chains below, sequenced in a study of CD8 T cells in Susac syndrome. RNA amounts of roughly 0.45 to 1 ug underwent reverse transcription with random hexamers. TCRdb independently ran MiXCR on the immunoSEQ multiplex PCR reads; one entry per CDR3 protein. Of 130,000 or so distinct CDR3 sequences listed, about 94% are singletons. The sequenced material came from CD8+ T cells from PBMCs. These receptors originate from a human donor with Susac syndrome.

The chain links TRBV7-9 to TRBJ2-7, with D perhaps TRBD2 (5 bases). V lost 3 bases to trimming and J lost 3 bases, with 6 bases between them. The CDR3 has 12 amino acids. Germline V lookup: CDR1 SEHNR, CDR2 FQNEAQ (reference sequence). This CDR3 reads CASSFRDYEQYF. In nucleotides, the CDR3 is TGTGCCAGCAGCTTCCGGGACTACGAGCAGTACTTC.

V is TRBV5-6 and J is TRBJ2-7; TRBD1 agrees at 8 bases. V gave up 4 bases and J gave up 6 bases; unmatched junction bases: 9. CDR3 size: 14 residues. Germline V CDR1 and CDR2: SGHDT, YYEEEE. For the CDR3, the DNA is TGTGCCAGCAGCATCGGACAGGGTTCACGCGAGCAGTACTTC. Amino acid sequence: CASSIGQGSREQYF.

The sample holds one count of this clonotype. V gene TRBV9 combines with J gene TRBJ1-1; D is perhaps TRBD1 (6 bases). CDR3 length: 13 residues. Looked up from germline, CDR1 is SGDLS and CDR2 is YYNGEE. Trimming shortened V by 0 bases and J by 7 bases, and 10 bases separated the two germline ends. CDR3 amino acids: CASSVGGGLEAFF. The CDR3 region has the DNA TGTGCCAGCAGCGTAGGAGGGGGTCTTGAAGCTTTCTTT. The full variable domain, rest sourced from reference TRBV9 and TRBJ1-1, is DSGVTQTPKHLITATGQRVTLRCSPRSGDLSVYWYQQSLDQGLQFLIQYYNGEERAKGNILERFSAQQFPDLHSELNLSSLELGDSALYFCASSVGGGLEAFFGQGTRLTVV.

In DNA, the CDR3 is TGTGCCACCAGCAGAGCAACGGGACCTTCCTACGAGCAGTACTTC. Protein sequence: CATSRATGPSYEQYF. This chain connects TRBV15 to TRBJ2-7; D might be TRBD1 or TRBD2, each matching 5 bases. V dropped 1 base and J dropped 1 base, with 11 bases sitting between them. This CDR3 comprises 15 residues. The germline V gene has CDR1 LNHNV and CDR2 YYDKDF (reference sequence).

This clonotype came up once. The genes are TRBV12-3 or TRBV12-4 and TRBJ2-7; tentatively, D is TRBD1 (5 bases). This CDR3 has 11 residues. V was trimmed by 5 bases and J by 7 bases, leaving 9 bases between them. The CDR3 DNA sequence: TGTGCCAGCAGTGGGGCCCGAGAGCAGTACTTC. Translation: CASSGAREQYF.

V is TRBV9 and J is TRBJ1-1; tentatively, D is TRBD1 (6 bases). Germline CDR1 reads SGDLS; CDR2 reads YYNGEE. CDR3 length: 17 residues. Trimming removed 0 bases from V and 1 base from J, with 16 bases in between. CDR3 nucleotides: TGTGCCAGCAGCGTAGGGGCGGAAAGGGGGGCGAACACTGAAGCTTTCTTT. This sequence encodes CASSVGAERGANTEAFF.

The chain couples TRBV6-1 to TRBJ2-7; D is uncertain. V lost 8 bases and J lost 7, with 18 bases in between. The germline V gene encodes CDR1 MNHNS and CDR2 SASEGT. This CDR3 has 13 amino acids. CDR3 protein: CASDTSAPSEQYF. CDR3 nucleotide sequence: TGTGCCAGCGATACATCAGCTCCTTCAGAGCAGTACTTC.

The CDR3 coding sequence is TGTGCCAGCAGCTTAGATTTAAGAGCCAACGTCCTGACTTTC. It is translated as CASSLDLRANVLTF. The gene calls are TRBV7-6 and TRBJ2-6; no clear D. CDR3 size: 14 residues. V lost 1 base and J 7 bases, leaving 8 bases between the germline ends. CDR1 and CDR2 (germline): SGHVS, FNYEAQ.

This clonotype occurred once. The chain employs TRBV29-1 and TRBJ2-5, with 12 bases aligning to TRBD2. The V gene end was trimmed by 3 bases and the J gene end by 2 bases; junction bases not matched to a gene: 16. The CDR3 extends over 19 amino acids. The V gene's germline CDR1 is SQVTM and CDR2 ANQGSEA. The CDR3 reads CSVEARTSGVSGVQETQYF. The CDR3 DNA reads as TGCAGCGTTGAGGCTCGGACTAGCGGGGTCAGCGGAGTGCAAGAGACCCAGTACTTC.

V and J are TRBV4-2 and TRBJ2-7; a weak D match, TRBD2 (6 bases). The germline V gene has CDR1 LGHNA and CDR2 YNFKEQ. The CDR3 sequence is 15 residues long. The germline V and J ends were trimmed by 6 bases and 2 bases, with 17 bases remaining between them. CDR3 region: CASSEGRGGPYEQYF. The CDR3 coding sequence is TGTGCCAGCAGTGAGGGGCGGGGTGGACCCTACGAGCAGTACTTC.

This clonotype was counted once. The junction shows a germline mismatch at one end, possibly a read error. The chain has TRBV4-1 and TRBJ1-2; TRBD1 agrees at 9 bases. The CDR3 runs 14 residues. The germline gives CDR1 MGHRA, CDR2 YSYEKL. CDR3 residues: CTSSQGTGTYGYTF. The DNA for the CDR3 is TGCACCAGCAGCCAGGGGACAGGGACCTATGGCTACACCTTC.

This chain joins TRBV6-2 or TRBV6-3 and TRBJ2-7, with D unresolved. Germline values: CDR1 MNHEY, CDR2 SVGEGT. The V and J ends lost 7 bases and 4 bases respectively, with 11 bases between them. There are 12 residues in the CDR3. For the CDR3, the DNA is TGTGCCAGCAATCCCGGCATATACGAGCAGTACTTC. Residues: CASNPGIYEQYF.

The CDR3 protein is CASSSPGDTVLGSYNEQFF. Written as DNA, the CDR3 is TGTGCCAGCAGCTCCCCGGGGGACACCGTATTGGGTTCCTACAATGAGCAGTTCTTC. The rearrangement joins TRBV7-3 to TRBJ2-1; D assignment may be TRBD1 or TRBD2 (6 bases each). Germline V gene lookup returns CDR1 SGHTA and CDR2 FQGTGA. The CDR3 loop spans 19 amino acids. Between the trimmed V and J ends, which lost 4 bases and 1 base, there was a span of 23 bases.

The chain has TRBV10-3 and TRBJ2-7; D is tentatively TRBD1 or TRBD2 (5 bases each). The length of the CDR3 is 14 residues. Germline-derived CDR1 and CDR2 are ENHRY and SYGVKD. V was shortened by 6 bases and J by 2 bases, with 14 bases between the two germline ends. CDR3: CAISPGDRAYEQYF. Written as DNA, the CDR3 is TGTGCCATCAGCCCCGGGGACCGAGCCTACGAGCAGTACTTC.

The genes are TRBV6-1 and TRBJ1-1, with D possibly matching TRBD1 (5 bases). Germline V CDR1 and CDR2: MNHNS, SASEGT. Deletions cut 8 bases from V and 4 bases from J, with 14 bases between. This CDR3 region has 13 residues. In DNA form, the CDR3 reads TGTGCCAGCGCCGGGGGAAGTGGCACTGAAGCTTTCTTT. It yields the protein CASAGGSGTEAFF.

The V gene is TRBV4-1, the J gene TRBJ2-7, with 7 bases fitting TRBD1. CDR3 length equals 17 residues. J lost 2 bases, V lost 3 bases, and 13 bases had no gene match. Germline lookup yields CDR1 MGHRA and CDR2 YSYEKL. CDR3 protein: CASSQLGTASNPYEQYF. CDR3 nucleotide sequence: TGCGCCAGCAGCCAGTTGGGGACAGCCAGCAACCCCTACGAGCAGTACTTC.

The chain joins TRBV19 to TRBJ1-1; the D gene is possibly TRBD1 (6 bases). The germline V gene encodes CDR1 LNHDA and CDR2 SQIVND (reference sequence). This CDR3 has 13 amino acids. Trimming shortened V by 8 bases and J by 3 bases, and 13 bases separated the two germline ends. Written as DNA, the CDR3 is TGTGCCAGTTTTAGGGACACCCACACTGAAGCTTTCTTT. Encoded protein: CASFRDTHTEAFF.

The chain uses TRBV4-1 and TRBJ1-5; TRBD1 agrees at 7 bases. This CDR3 comprises 16 residues. Germline values: CDR1 MGHRA, CDR2 YSYEKL. Trimming cost V 3 bases and J 4 bases; bases outside gene matches: 9. The CDR3, as DNA: TGCGCCAGCAGCCACGTATCCGGGACAGTGAATCAGCCCCAGCATTTT. Translation: CASSHVSGTVNQPQHF.

This chain joins TRBV3-1 and TRBJ2-7, with 8 bases aligning to TRBD1. The V segment lost 6 bases and the J segment 4 bases; nucleotides outside the gene matches: 11. CDR3 size: 15 residues. Looked up from germline, CDR1 is LGHDT and CDR2 is YNNKEL (reference sequence). The CDR3 DNA follows: TGTGCCAGCAGTTCGATCGGGGACAGGTTATACGAGCAGTACTTC. Amino acids: CASSSIGDRLYEQYF.

This sequence joins TRBV9 and TRBJ2-2; D gene ambiguous. Germline V gene sequence: CDR1 SGDLS, CDR2 YYNGEE. The CDR3 is 13 residues long. Trimming left V 0 bases short and J 6 bases short, with 6 bases between. CDR3 in amino acids: CASSVDWAGELFF. CDR3 nucleotides: TGTGCCAGCAGCGTAGATTGGGCCGGGGAGCTGTTTTTT. Using reference TRBV9 and TRBJ2-2 for the parts outside the CDR3, the full variable domain is DSGVTQTPKHLITATGQRVTLRCSPRSGDLSVYWYQQSLDQGLQFLIQYYNGEERAKGNILERFSAQQFPDLHSELNLSSLELGDSALYFCASSVDWAGELFFGEGSRLTVL.

This clonotype appeared once. This CDR3 reads CASCNRGSPYNEQFF. Written as DNA, the CDR3 is TGTGCCAGCTGTAACAGGGGGAGCCCCTACAATGAGCAGTTCTTC. The genes are TRBV12-3 or TRBV12-4 and TRBJ2-1; 8 nucleotides agree with TRBD1. V dropped 8 bases and J dropped 2; count of bases not matched to a gene: 8. The CDR3 is 15 residues long.

V usage is TRBV9 and J usage is TRBJ2-1, with D possibly matching TRBD1 (6 bases). Germline V gene lookup returns CDR1 SGDLS and CDR2 YYNGEE. V was clipped by 3 bases and J by 4 bases, with 14 bases between them. The CDR3 length is 15 residues. The CDR3 spells CASSARHGQYNEQFF. DNA of the CDR3: TGTGCCAGCAGCGCCCGCCATGGACAGTACAATGAGCAGTTCTTC.

The chain is built from TRBV20-1 and TRBJ1-2; TRBD1 agrees at 7 bases. Trimming removed 4 bases from V and 5 bases from J; junction bases left unmatched: 7. Germline CDR1 DFQATT, CDR2 SNEGSKA (reference sequence). This CDR3 comprises 13 residues. For the CDR3, the DNA is TGCAGTGCTACCTCCGGGACAGCTTATGGCTACACCTTC. It translates to CSATSGTAYGYTF.

The V and J genes are TRBV19 and TRBJ2-1; the match to TRBD1 covers 10 bases. The V and J ends lost 3 bases and 6 bases, in that order; junction bases with no gene match: 2. The V gene's germline CDR1 is LNHDA and CDR2 SQIVND (reference sequence). CDR3 length: 14 residues. The CDR3 nucleotides read TGTGCCAGTAGTATGGGACAGGGGCGCAATGAGCAGTTCTTC. Translation: CASSMGQGRNEQFF.

The CDR3 DNA reads TGTGCCAGCAGCGTAGTGCTAGGCGCCGGCTATGGCTACACCTTC. Its translation is CASSVVLGAGYGYTF. This chain connects TRBV9 to TRBJ1-2; D is unresolved. The length of the CDR3 is 15 residues. The germline gives CDR1 SGDLS, CDR2 YYNGEE. V lost 0 bases to trimming and J lost 4 bases, with 13 bases between them.

CDR3 in DNA: TGTGCCACCAGTGAGCACGCACCCCTCCACTTT. Encoded protein: CATSEHAPLHF. The chain combines TRBV24-1 with TRBJ1-6; D uncertain. Trimming shortened V by 4 bases and J by 11 bases, and 5 bases separated the two germline ends. The CDR3 loop spans 11 amino acids. Germline V gene sequence: CDR1 KGHDR, CDR2 SFDVKD.

The chain carries TRBV19 and TRBJ2-1; 7 bases are shared with TRBD1. Trimming cost V 5 bases and J 8 bases; bases outside gene matches: 12. The germline CDR1 and CDR2 sequences are LNHDA and SQIVND (reference sequence). CDR3 length: 15 amino acids. The CDR3 DNA is TGTGCCAGTAGTCCAGAAACAGGGGCGCTGGATGAGCAGTTCTTC. Its translation is CASSPETGALDEQFF. Full variable domain (remainder filled in from reference TRBV19 and TRBJ2-1): DGGITQSPKYLFRKEGQNVTLSCEQNLNHDAMYWYRQDPGQGLRLIYYSQIVNDFQKGDIAEGYSVSREKKESFPLTVTSAQKNPTAFYLCASSPETGALDEQFFGPGTRLTVL.

The J gene is TRBJ2-7, the V gene TRBV5-4; D is perhaps TRBD1 or TRBD2 (7 bases each). The CDR3 contains 14 residues. CDR1 and CDR2 from the germline V gene are SGHNT and YYREEE (reference sequence). V was shortened by 3 bases and J by 6 bases, with 16 bases between the two germline ends. DNA of the CDR3: TGTGCCAGCAGCTACCAGGGGGGGCTGAGCGAGCAGTACTTC. Protein sequence: CASSYQGGLSEQYF.

The chain uses TRBV3-1 and TRBJ2-3; unclear D gene. CDR3 size: 12 residues. The V end was cut by 4 bases, the J end by 2 bases, with 4 bases between. CDR1 is LGHDT and CDR2 is YNNKEL in the germline V gene (reference sequence). CDR3 sequence reads: CASSPATDTQYF. CDR3 nucleotide sequence: TGTGCCAGCAGCCCGGCCACAGATACGCAGTATTTT.

This chain connects TRBV19 to TRBJ2-7; 7 bases are shared with TRBD1. Per the germline V gene, CDR1 is LNHDA and CDR2 is SQIVND (reference sequence). The CDR3 length is 16 residues. J lost 0 bases, V lost 5 bases, and 10 bases had no gene match. The CDR3 region has the DNA TGTGCCAGTAGTCAAGGTAGGAGACAGGGCTCCTACGAGCAGTACTTC. This encodes CASSQGRRQGSYEQYF.

The rearrangement uses TRBV5-4 and TRBJ2-1, with D maybe TRBD2 (6 bases). The germline CDR1 and CDR2 sequences are SGHNT and YYREEE (reference sequence). V lost 1 base, J lost 10 bases, and 15 bases lay in between. The CDR3 has 14 residues. The CDR3, as DNA: TGTGCCAGCAGCTTGTTAGCGGCCCCGGAAGAGCAGTTCTTC. Its protein product is CASSLLAAPEEQFF.